Below, 32 T cell receptor beta chains from the same sample are listed, as sequenced in a study of shared clonotypes between healthy human individuals. Naivety among CD8 cells was defined by CD45RO negativity and positive CCR7 selection, thereby excluding terminally differentiated effector memory CD45RA+ cells. This table comes from immunoSEQ multiplex PCR, and its TCRdb copy is limited to in-frame clones, with some not included. Altogether about 680,000 clones are present, just over 90% being singletons, with the ten largest covering nearly 25%. Material for sequencing was naive CD8+ T cells sorted from blood. Source of these receptors: a man aged 30-40 years in good health.

This chain joins TRBV14 and TRBJ2-1; 9 bases fit TRBD2. V was pared by 1 base and J by 0 bases, with 13 bases of the junction left unmatched. The CDR3 is 20 residues long. Germline-derived CDR1 and CDR2 are SGHDN and FVKESK. The CDR3 coding sequence is TGTGCCAGCAGCCAAGTGATTAGCGGGAGAGGATTTGGCTCCTACAATGAGCAGTTCTTC. Protein product: CASSQVISGRGFGSYNEQFF.

The V and J genes are TRBV20-1 and TRBJ2-3, with D perhaps TRBD1 or TRBD2 (5 bases each). The germline V gene encodes CDR1 DFQATT and CDR2 SNEGSKA (reference sequence). Trimming left V 2 bases short and J 6 bases short, with 6 bases between. CDR3 length equals 11 residues. The CDR3 DNA reads TGCAGTGCTAGATGGGGGGATACGCAGTATTTT. Translating it yields CSARWGDTQYF.

This CDR3 reads CASTEDRNDYEQYF. CDR3 DNA sequence: TGTGCCAGCACTGAGGACAGAAATGACTACGAGCAGTACTTC. This rearrangement joins TRBV6-5 to TRBJ2-7; maybe TRBD1 (6 bases). Germline CDR1 reads MNHEY; CDR2 reads SVGAGI. This CDR3 comprises 14 residues. V was cut by 7 bases and J by 3 bases, with 16 bases left in between.

In DNA, the CDR3 is TGTGCCATCAGTGAGGCAGGGAGTTTTGAAGCTTTCTTT. Its translation is CAISEAGSFEAFF. The gene calls are TRBV10-3 and TRBJ1-1; weak D call: TRBD1 (5 bases). The germline V gene has CDR1 ENHRY and CDR2 SYGVKD. The CDR3 has 13 residues. V was cut by 2 bases and J by 7 bases, with 11 bases left in between.

The rearrangement links TRBV27 to TRBJ2-1; possible D gene TRBD2, 5 bases. Germline V gene data show CDR1 as MNHEY and CDR2 as SMNVEV (reference sequence). V shed 4 bases and J shed 8 bases, with 9 bases lying between them. The CDR3 is 12 residues long. CDR3 amino acids: CASSSYGDEQFF. Written as DNA, the CDR3 is TGTGCCAGCAGTTCCTACGGGGATGAGCAGTTCTTC.

This chain connects TRBV4-2 to TRBJ2-2; 10 nucleotides align to TRBD1. This CDR3 has 18 amino acids. V trimming: 3 bases; J trimming: 1 base; junction bases outside the gene matches: 8. Germline CDR1 reads LGHNA; CDR2 reads YNFKEQ. CDR3 protein: CASSHSPRDRGNTGELFF. The CDR3 bases are TGTGCCAGCAGCCACTCTCCAAGGGACAGGGGGAACACCGGGGAGCTGTTTTTT.

The chain combines TRBV7-9 with TRBJ2-1, with TRBD2 matching over 13 bases. The CDR3 is made up of 16 amino acids. Germline CDR1 reads SEHNR; CDR2 reads FQNEAQ (reference sequence). The V segment lost 5 bases and the J segment 6 bases; nucleotides outside the gene matches: 7. Here the CDR3 DNA reads TGTGCCAGCAGCCCTACTAGCGGGAGGGGCCTCAATGAGCAGTTCTTC. Protein sequence: CASSPTSGRGLNEQFF.

The chain is built from TRBV27 and TRBJ2-7, with D unresolved. The CDR3 loop spans 15 amino acids. V was trimmed by 1 base and J by 0 bases, leaving 10 bases between them. Germline loops: CDR1 MNHEY, CDR2 SMNVEV (reference sequence). The CDR3 loop is CASSLLRTDSYEQYF. CDR3 coding DNA: TGTGCCAGCAGTTTATTGAGGACCGACTCCTACGAGCAGTACTTC.

The chain combines TRBV13 with TRBJ2-3; 7 positions match TRBD1. CDR3 size: 15 residues. Trimming took 6 bases from V and 3 from J; bases not matched to a gene: 9. Per germline, CDR1 PRHDT and CDR2 FYEKMQ (reference sequence). CDR3 residues: CASRRTRGRTDTQYF. The CDR3, as DNA: TGTGCCAGCAGACGAACAAGGGGGCGGACAGATACGCAGTATTTT.

This clone was seen many times. The rearrangement uses TRBV28 and TRBJ2-7; 8 bases agree with TRBD1. The germline CDR1 and CDR2 sequences are MDHEN and SYDVKM. This CDR3 has 13 residues. The ends lost 5 bases at V and 3 bases at J; junction bases unmatched: 3. CDR3: CASSPGQDYEQYF. The CDR3 DNA reads TGTGCCAGCAGTCCGGGACAGGACTACGAGCAGTACTTC. The full variable domain, rest sourced from reference TRBV28 and TRBJ2-7, is DVKVTQSSRYLVKRTGEKVFLECVQDMDHENMFWYRQDPGLGLRLIYFSYDVKMKEKGDIPEGYSVSREKKERFSLILESASTNQTSMYLCASSPGQDYEQYFGPGTRLTVT.

V is TRBV5-1 and J is TRBJ2-1; 8 nucleotides align to TRBD2. The CDR3 is made up of 15 amino acids. Germline CDR1 and CDR2: SGHRS and YFSETQ. The V and J ends lost 0 bases and 4 bases, in that order; junction bases with no gene match: 3. CDR3 sequence reads: CASSLGPSGYNEQFF. CDR3 DNA: TGCGCCAGCAGCTTGGGTCCTAGCGGGTACAATGAGCAGTTCTTC.

The V call is TRBV9, the J call TRBJ2-2; no reliable D call. Trimming took off 6 bases at V and 0 bases at J, with 6 bases between the two ends. This CDR3 has 13 residues. In germline, CDR1 is SGDLS, CDR2 YYNGEE. For the CDR3, the DNA is TGTGCCAGCAAATCCGCGAACACCGGGGAGCTGTTTTTT. This encodes CASKSANTGELFF.

This clone was counted once. The chain joins TRBV7-8 to TRBJ2-7; D not certain. The CDR3 totals 14 residues. Trimming shortened V by 2 bases and J by 3 bases, and 11 bases separated the two germline ends. CDR1 SGHVS and CDR2 FQNEAQ come from the germline V gene. CDR3 DNA: TGTGCCAGCAGCTTACGCGAGTCCGGCTACGAGCAGTACTTC. Its protein is CASSLRESGYEQYF.

This chain links TRBV15 with TRBJ2-7; D uncertain. Trimming took off 1 base at V and 6 bases at J, with 4 bases between the two ends. The germline V gene encodes CDR1 LNHNV and CDR2 YYDKDF (reference sequence). The CDR3 covers 11 residues. CDR3 bases: TGTGCCACCAGCAGAGGAGTCGAGCAGTACTTC. It is translated as CATSRGVEQYF. Drawing the rest from reference TRBV15 and TRBJ2-7, the complete variable domain is DAMVIQNPRYQVTQFGKPVTLSCSQTLNHNVMYWYQQKSSQAPKLLFHYYDKDFNNEADTPDNFQSRRPNTSFCFLDIRSPGLGDTAMYLCATSRGVEQYFGPGTRLTVT.

The rearrangement links TRBV7-9 to TRBJ1-2; possible D gene TRBD1, 5 bases. Per germline, CDR1 SEHNR and CDR2 FQNEAQ (reference sequence). This CDR3 has 19 residues. V was cut by 6 bases and J by 1 base, with 27 bases left in between. The CDR3 DNA follows: TGTGCCAGCAGACCGACCACAGGCCCATCTTCGCCTCATAACTATGGCTACACCTTC. Protein sequence: CASRPTTGPSSPHNYGYTF.

The gene calls are TRBV10-3 and TRBJ2-7; 10 nucleotides line up with TRBD1. The V and J ends lost 3 bases and 6 bases, in that order; junction bases with no gene match: 2. Germline V gene sequence: CDR1 ENHRY, CDR2 SYGVKD. The CDR3 length is 13 residues. The DNA of the CDR3 is TGTGCCATCAGTGATGGACAGGGGGTCGAGCAGTACTTC. Protein product: CAISDGQGVEQYF.

J is TRBJ1-1 and V is TRBV28; no clear D gene. Trimming pared 5 bases from V and 1 base from J, leaving 8 bases between. The CDR3 totals 13 residues. Germline loops: CDR1 MDHEN, CDR2 SYDVKM. The CDR3 bases are TGTGCCAGCAGTCCCGTCAGGAACACTGAAGCTTTCTTT. Translation: CASSPVRNTEAFF.

With regard to this clone: This specimen includes other DNA sequences encoding the same CDR3. This chain uses TRBV27 with TRBJ2-7, with 8 bases aligning to TRBD2. Germline assignment: CDR1 MNHEY and CDR2 SMNVEV (reference sequence). V gave up 4 bases and J gave up 2 bases; unmatched junction bases: 7. CDR3 size: 15 residues. CDR3 DNA sequence: TGTGCCAGCAGTTCCTCTACCGGGGGGGCCTACGAGCAGTACTTC. Its translation is CASSSSTGGAYEQYF.

The chain has TRBV2 and TRBJ1-2; weak D call: TRBD1 (5 bases). The V gene lost 6 bases and the J gene lost 3 bases, with 8 bases spanning the gap. The germline gives CDR1 SNHLY, CDR2 FYNNEI. The CDR3 runs to 12 residues. CDR3 protein: CASSDRHYGYTF. Written as DNA, the CDR3 is TGTGCCAGCAGCGACAGACACTATGGCTACACCTTC. The full variable domain, with the rest looked up from reference TRBV2 and TRBJ1-2, is EPEVTQTPSHQVTQMGQEVILRCVPISNHLYFYWYRQILGQKVEFLVSFYNNEISEKSEIFDDQFSVERPDGSNFTLKIRSTKLEDSAMYFCASSDRHYGYTFGSGTRLTVV.

The chain carries TRBV18 and TRBJ2-1, with TRBD2 matching over 8 bases. V dropped 3 bases and J dropped 6; count of bases not matched to a gene: 7. Germline V gene data show CDR1 as KGHSH and CDR2 as LQKENI. The CDR3 totals 15 residues. CDR3 region: CASSPTSGGSNEQFF. The CDR3 DNA reads as TGTGCCAGCTCACCCACAAGCGGGGGCTCCAATGAGCAGTTCTTC.

V gene TRBV13 combines with J gene TRBJ1-2; D remains unclear. With 3 bases removed from V and 7 bases from J, the gap between germline ends came to 12 bases. This CDR3 is 13 amino acids long. In germline, CDR1 is PRHDT, CDR2 FYEKMQ (reference sequence). CDR3 coding DNA: TGTGCCAGCAGCTTCTCCGGAGCGGCTGGCTACACCTTC. This translates into CASSFSGAAGYTF.

The chain employs TRBV6-1 and TRBJ2-7; a possible D gene is TRBD1 (6 bases). The CDR3 sequence is 16 residues long. Between the trimmed V and J ends, which lost 3 bases and 1 base, there was a span of 16 bases. The germline V gene has CDR1 MNHNS and CDR2 SASEGT. DNA of the CDR3: TGTGCCAGCAGTGACCCCTACTGGGACACTTCCTACGAGCAGTACTTC. It specifies CASSDPYWDTSYEQYF.

The chain has TRBV9 and TRBJ1-1; a possible D gene is TRBD1 (5 bases). V was trimmed by 2 bases and J by 3 bases, leaving 11 bases between them. This CDR3 contains 14 residues. Germline values: CDR1 SGDLS, CDR2 YYNGEE. In DNA, the CDR3 is TGTGCCAGCAGCGTGTTCCGGGACGACACTGAAGCTTTCTTT. It is translated as CASSVFRDDTEAFF. The entire variable domain, with the rest obtained from reference TRBV9 and TRBJ1-1, is as follows: DSGVTQTPKHLITATGQRVTLRCSPRSGDLSVYWYQQSLDQGLQFLIQYYNGEERAKGNILERFSAQQFPDLHSELNLSSLELGDSALYFCASSVFRDDTEAFFGQGTRLTVV.

In the case of this clone: Additional DNA sequences in this sample encode the identical CDR3. The chain carries TRBV29-1 and TRBJ2-7; D gene unclear. Trimming stripped 3 bases from V and 4 bases from J, with 7 bases between. This CDR3 is built from 11 residues. Germline V gene lookup returns CDR1 SQVTM and CDR2 ANQGSEA. The CDR3 is CSVEWGYEQYF. The CDR3 nucleotides are TGCAGCGTTGAGTGGGGATACGAGCAGTACTTC.

The rearrangement uses TRBV5-1 and TRBJ2-3, with TRBD1 as a possible D gene (5 bases). The V gene's germline CDR1 is SGHRS and CDR2 YFSETQ. This CDR3 is built from 16 residues. The germline V and J ends were trimmed by 4 bases and 2 bases, with 17 bases remaining between them. The CDR3 DNA sequence: TGCGCCAGCAGCGGCGGACAACTTGCGAACACAGATACGCAGTATTTT. This gives the protein CASSGGQLANTDTQYF.

Remarks on this clone: In the same sample, other DNA sequences code for this CDR3. This sequence joins TRBV4-1 and TRBJ2-1, with 12 bases that match TRBD2. The J segment lost 9 bases and the V segment lost 0 bases, leaving 6 bases of the junction unmatched. Germline V gene lookup returns CDR1 MGHRA and CDR2 YSYEKL. This CDR3 is 16 amino acids long. CDR3 protein: CASSQEGTSGRGEQFF. CDR3 nucleotides: TGCGCCAGCAGCCAAGAGGGGACTAGCGGGCGGGGTGAGCAGTTCTTC.

The chain joins TRBV27 to TRBJ2-5; the match to TRBD1 covers 8 bases. The V gene end was trimmed by 5 bases and the J gene end by 2 bases; junction bases not matched to a gene: 16. CDR1 and CDR2 from the germline V gene are MNHEY and SMNVEV (reference sequence). The CDR3 runs to 18 residues. The CDR3 DNA reads as TGTGCCAGCAGTCGCACCACCCCAGGGGGCAGCTATCAAGAGACCCAGTACTTC. Translation: CASSRTTPGGSYQETQYF.

J is TRBJ2-1 and V is TRBV4-1; 7 nucleotides align to TRBD2. V lost 2 bases to trimming and J lost 4 bases; unmatched junction nucleotides: 11. Per germline, CDR1 MGHRA and CDR2 YSYEKL. This CDR3 is 17 amino acids long. The CDR3 loop reads CASSQSFLAVSYNEQFF. CDR3 nucleotides: TGCGCCAGCAGCCAATCCTTCCTAGCGGTTAGTTACAATGAGCAGTTCTTC.

This chain connects TRBV11-3 to TRBJ1-1; 9 bases fit TRBD1. The CDR3 length is 15 residues. The V gene's germline CDR1 is SGHNT and CDR2 YENEEA. With V trimmed by 5 bases and J by 6 bases, 10 bases remained unmatched. This chain's CDR3 is CASSPSGQGKAEAFF. CDR3 nucleotides: TGTGCCAGCAGCCCATCGGGACAGGGTAAGGCTGAAGCTTTCTTT.

The CDR3 loop is CAWSVVGGSETQYF. In DNA, the CDR3 is TGTGCCTGGAGTGTGGTAGGGGGCTCGGAGACCCAGTACTTC. The chain employs TRBV30 and TRBJ2-5, with 7 bases matching TRBD1. The CDR3 length is 14 residues. Germline values: CDR1 GTSNPN, CDR2 SVGIG (reference sequence). With V trimmed by 0 bases and J by 5 bases, 6 bases remained unmatched.

This chain connects TRBV27 to TRBJ2-1; 10 bases match TRBD2. J lost 4 bases, V lost 7 bases, and 19 bases had no gene match. This CDR3 is 19 amino acids long. Germline CDR1 and CDR2: MNHEY and SMNVEV (reference sequence). CDR3 residues: CASNPLSTSGPTRYNEQFF. The CDR3 DNA follows: TGTGCCAGCAATCCTCTATCGACTAGCGGGCCAACAAGGTACAATGAGCAGTTCTTC.

This chain joins TRBV7-9 and TRBJ2-4; TRBD2 agrees at 14 bases. This CDR3 is built from 18 residues. Trimming cost V 2 bases and J 7 bases; bases outside gene matches: 10. CDR1 and CDR2 from the germline V gene are SEHNR and FQNEAQ (reference sequence). The CDR3 is CASSLPRGLAGAENIQYF. Here the CDR3 DNA reads TGTGCCAGCAGCTTACCTCGGGGACTAGCGGGAGCGGAGAACATTCAGTACTTC. Full variable domain (outside the CDR3, taken from reference TRBV7-9 and TRBJ2-4): DTGVSQNPRHKITKRGQNVTFRCDPISEHNRLYWYRQTLGQGPEFLTYFQNEAQLEKSRLLSDRFSAERPKGSFSTLEIQRTEQGDSAMYLCASSLPRGLAGAENIQYFGAGTRLSVL.